Listed below are T cell receptor beta chains from one sample, sequenced in a study of T cell repertoires in cytomegalovirus infection. TCRdb reprocessed the reads with MiXCR, giving one entry per CDR3 protein. This sample has 490,000 or so distinct CDR3 sequences, with over 9% found just once. The sequencing sample was made of PBMCs. These receptor sequences come from a human donor in good health (CMV status not recorded). Some clones in this sample may be carry-over from other donors' samples. CDR3s include the opening cysteine and the closing phenylalanine or tryptophan. A D gene is named only where the DNA matches it firmly. Clone size, where shown, is once, few, many, or a class for clones that have expanded.

TRBV24-1	TRBJ2-1	-	-	TGTGCCACAAGCGCCGGGAGCACTCGGGTTAATGAGCAGTTCTTC	CATSAGSTRVNEQFF
TRBV2	TRBJ1-1	TRBD1	few	TGTGCCAGCAGTCAGATGGGACAGGGGTTTGCCACTGAAGCTTTCTTT	CASSQMGQGFATEAFF
TRBV10-3	TRBJ2-5	TRBD2	few	TGTGCCATCAGTGGAGCTAGCGGCCTCCAAGAGACCCAGTACTTC	CAISGASGLQETQYF
TRBV19	TRBJ1-6	-	many	TGTGCCAGTACCAACACCCGGAGCTCCTATAATTCACCCCTCCACTTT	CASTNTRSSYNSPLHF
TRBV12-3/TRBV12-4	TRBJ2-5	TRBD2	-	TGTGCCAGCAGTCTCCGCCCCTCACTAGCGGGGGGAGAGACCCAGTACTTC	CASSLRPSLAGGETQYF
TRBV19	TRBJ2-7	-	many	TGTGCCAGTAGTCCCCAAAGGACTGCGTCTTTATACGAGCAGTACTTC	CASSPQRTASLYEQYF
TRBV20-1	TRBJ1-6	-	few	TGCAGTGCTAGATCTGGGGGGGAGGGCGATTCACCCCTCCACTTT	CSARSGGEGDSPLHF
TRBV7-9	TRBJ2-5	-	many	TGTGCCAGCAGCTTTGAGCGCCCGTCGCAAGAGACCCAGTACTTC	CASSFERPSQETQYF
TRBV20-1	TRBJ2-1	TRBD1	few	TGCAGTGCCGCAGGGGGATCCTACAATGAGCAGTTCTTC	CSAAGGSYNEQFF
TRBV20-1	TRBJ2-3	-	-	TGCAGTGCCTCCGGGGGCAGTACGCAGTATTTT	CSASGGSTQYF
TRBV19	TRBJ2-3	-	many	TGTGCCAGTAGTTCCCAGATTTCAGATACGCAGTATTTT	CASSSQISDTQYF
TRBV5-5	TRBJ2-7	TRBD1	few	TGTGCCAGCAGCTACCGGACGGGACAGACCTACGAGCAGTACTTC	CASSYRTGQTYEQYF
TRBV7-9	TRBJ2-1	TRBD2	many	TGTGCCAGCAGCCTCTGGACTAGCTTCTTCTCCTACAATGAGCAGTTCTTC	CASSLWTSFFSYNEQFF
TRBV20-1	TRBJ2-2	TRBD2	few	TGCAGTGCTAGAGGAAAGCGGGAGGGATACTACACCGGGGAGCTGTTTTTT	CSARGKREGYYTGELFF
TRBV19	TRBJ1-2	TRBD1	few	TGTGCCAGCCAATTTAACCAGGGGGCCTACACCTTC	CASQFNQGAYTF
TRBV12-3/TRBV12-4	TRBJ1-1	-	few	TGTGCCAGCAGTTTGTGGGGTCGGAGTACTTCTGAAGCTTTCTTT	CASSLWGRSTSEAFF
TRBV2	TRBJ1-1	-	many	TGTGCCAGCAGTGAAGCAGGGAACACTGAAGCTTTCTTT	CASSEAGNTEAFF
TRBV28	TRBJ2-7	-	many	TGTGCCAGCAGTTTCAGTGTTGCGGGTGCCTCCTACGAGCAGTACTTC	CASSFSVAGASYEQYF
TRBV9	TRBJ2-3	TRBD2	few	TGTGCCAGCAGCCTCTTAGCGGGGGCCCCCCCCACAGATACGCAGTATTTT	CASSLLAGAPPTDTQYF
TRBV7-6	TRBJ1-5	-	many	TGTGCCAGCAGCTCAGAGCGAGGGGAAAATCAGCCCCAGCATTTT	CASSSERGENQPQHF
TRBV7-9	TRBJ2-3	-	many	TGTGCCAGCTCGGGTCAACTGTCGCAGTATTTT	CASSGQLSQYF
TRBV25-1	TRBJ2-1	-	-	TGTGCCAGCAGGCCGCAGGGGACGAGCTCCTACAATGAGCAGTTCTTC	CASRPQGTSSYNEQFF
TRBV20-1	TRBJ2-3	TRBD2	-	TGCAGTGCAAGACTAGCGGGAGACACAGATACGCAGTATTTT	CSARLAGDTDTQYF
TRBV7-7	TRBJ1-5	TRBD1	many	TGTGCTAGCAGCCCGAGTGGTACCGGGACAGGGCTTAGCAATCAGCCCCAGCATTTT	CASSPSGTGTGLSNQPQHF